These T cell receptor beta chains were read from a single sample in a study of blood T cell repertoires in COVID-19. Repertoires were generated with immunoSEQ multiplex PCR, while TCRdb's copy carries only in-frame clones and drops some. The sample has approximately 360,000 clones; 90% are singletons. The sequencing sample was made of peripheral blood. Receptor source: a man between 18 and 35 years old with active or convalescent COVID-19. Each CDR3 is given with its conserved first and last residue. D genes are given only for firm matches. The size field is filled for only some rows; it gives once, few, many or a size class.

clone_size d_call j_call v_call cdr3_aa cdr3_nt
NA NA TRBJ1-4 TRBV28 CASSLVFNRAGKLFF TGTGCCAGCAGTTTGGTCTTTAACAGGGCTGGAAAACTGTTTTTT
NA TRBD1 TRBJ2-5 TRBV10-2 CASSEDRGGWETQYF TGCGCCAGCAGTGAGGACAGGGGAGGATGGGAGACCCAGTACTTC
NA TRBD1 TRBJ1-4 TRBV4-2 CASSQGGQAGRLFF TGTGCCAGCAGCCAAGGGGGACAGGCCGGTCGGCTGTTTTTT
NA TRBD2 TRBJ2-7 TRBV19 CASSIVALAGPYEQYF TGTGCCAGTAGTATAGTAGCGCTAGCGGGGCCCTACGAGCAGTACTTC
NA NA TRBJ1-1 TRBV5-1 CASSLRISGGRTEAFF TGCGCCAGCAGCTTGCGGATTTCCGGGGGTCGAACTGAAGCTTTCTTT
NA NA TRBJ2-2 TRBV29-1 CSVGRKAGELFF TGCAGCGTTGGCAGGAAGGCCGGGGAGCTGTTTTTT
NA NA TRBJ1-1 TRBV27 CASSPPLNTEAFF TGTGCCAGCAGTCCTCCCTTGAACACTGAAGCTTTCTTT
NA TRBD2 TRBJ2-2 TRBV27 CASVPTSGVAGELFF TGTGCCAGCGTACCCACGAGCGGGGTAGCCGGGGAGCTGTTTTTT
NA NA TRBJ1-1 TRBV2 CASREQVYAEAFF TGTGCCAGCAGGGAGCAAGTTTACGCTGAAGCTTTCTTT
many NA TRBJ2-7 TRBV9 CASSPTGQSYEQYF TGTGCCAGCAGCCCTACCGGACAGTCCTACGAGCAGTACTTC
NA NA TRBJ1-6 TRBV11-2 CASSRQLSYNSPLHF TGTGCCAGCAGCAGACAGCTCTCCTATAATTCACCCCTCCACTTT
NA TRBD1 TRBJ2-7 TRBV7-9 CASSALPGQGTRLYEQYF TGTGCCAGCAGCGCCCTCCCGGGACAGGGGACTCGACTCTACGAGCAGTACTTC
NA TRBD2 TRBJ2-7 TRBV12-3/TRBV12-4 CASSFRDYYEQYF TGTGCCAGCAGTTTCCGGGACTACTACGAGCAGTACTTC
NA NA TRBJ2-7 TRBV9 CASSPSAGPYEQYF TGTGCCAGCAGCCCCTCGGCGGGCCCCTACGAGCAGTACTTC
NA NA TRBJ2-7 TRBV19 CASSPYGAGSTYEQYF TGTGCCAGTAGCCCATACGGCGCGGGGTCGACCTACGAGCAGTACTTC
NA TRBD1 TRBJ1-2 TRBV15 CATTGTAAFNGYTF TGTGCCACCACCGGGACAGCGGCTTTTAATGGCTACACCTTC
NA NA TRBJ2-7 TRBV14 CASSQVRGYEQYF TGTGCCAGCAGCCAAGTCCGCGGGTACGAGCAGTACTTC